A single sample gave rise to the 5 T cell receptor beta chains below, sequenced in a study of blood T cell repertoires in COVID-19. TCRdb's table, derived via immunoSEQ multiplex PCR, lists solely in-frame clones and lacks some. Here the sample spans some 490,000 clones, about 85% being singletons. The material sequenced was PBMCs or T cells enriched from blood (not recorded which). The receptor source for this set is a woman aged 55-75 years who had recovered from COVID-19.

The chain combines TRBV9 with TRBJ1-6; possibly TRBD1 for D (5 bases). Deletions cut 0 bases from V and 9 bases from J, with 13 bases between. The CDR3 runs 15 residues. Looked up from germline, CDR1 is SGDLS and CDR2 is YYNGEE. CDR3 protein: CASSVDKGSGSPLHF. The CDR3 DNA is TGTGCCAGCAGCGTAGATAAGGGGTCTGGTTCACCCCTCCACTTT.

The chain is built from TRBV28 and TRBJ2-2; TRBD1 agrees at 8 bases. V shed 5 bases, J shed 6 bases, and the junction held 2 bases outside the gene matches. Germline-derived CDR1 and CDR2 are MDHEN and SYDVKM. The CDR3 runs 13 residues. The chain's CDR3 is CASSNRGAGELFF. In DNA, the CDR3 is TGTGCCAGCAGTAACAGGGGGGCCGGGGAGCTGTTTTTT.

The chain carries TRBV19 and TRBJ1-5; no firm D call. The germline CDR1 and CDR2 sequences are LNHDA and SQIVND (reference sequence). V was cut by 5 bases and J by 1 base, with 21 bases left in between. This CDR3 comprises 18 residues. CDR3 nucleotides: TGTGCCAGTAGTGAAGGGTGGGTGGGAGCGCGCAGCAATCAGCCCCAGCATTTT. This codes for CASSEGWVGARSNQPQHF.

The chain uses TRBV4-1 and TRBJ1-5; no reliable D call. This CDR3 contains 13 residues. V was trimmed by 0 bases and J by 14 bases, leaving 14 bases between them. Germline CDR1 and CDR2: MGHRA and YSYEKL. CDR3 bases: TGCGCCAGCAGCCAAGATCCGAATGCGGGTAAGCATTTT. This encodes CASSQDPNAGKHF.

This chain joins TRBV11-2 and TRBJ2-1, with D perhaps matching TRBD2 (5 bases). Germline-derived CDR1 and CDR2 are SGHAT and FQNNGV. V shed 0 bases and J shed 4 bases, with 10 bases lying between them. This CDR3 comprises 15 residues. The chain's CDR3 is CASSLDLGGYNEQFF. The CDR3 nucleotides read TGTGCCAGCAGCTTAGATCTTGGCGGGTACAATGAGCAGTTCTTC.